This is a list of T cell receptor beta chains from one sample in a study of regulatory and conventional T cells in breast cancer. TCRdb processed the PCR reads anew with MiXCR; each CDR3 protein has one entry. This sample yields approximately 9,700 distinct CDR3 sequences, of which just under 35% are seen a single time; roughly 6.1% belongs to the top ten. Material: conventional T cells from blood. Every receptor here comes from a male donor in good health. The CDR3 runs from the conserved cysteine through the conserved F or W. A D gene is named only where the DNA matches it firmly.

>.|TRBV11-2
CASSPSQSRYEQYF
>.|TRBV5-1
CASSLDPGRNTEAFF
>.|TRBV5-1
CASRFGLVSQETQYF
>.|TRBV12-3/TRBV12-4
CASSLAAARWAFF
>TRBD1|TRBV7-9
CASSLGQGSGHTF
>TRBD2|TRBV4-1
CASSQVGTRADEQFF
>.|TRBV5-1
CASSLDRDLGEQFF
>.|TRBV29-1
CSVVRRMNTEAFF
>.|TRBV30
CAWSVIKGVRGCTF
>.|TRBV4-1
CASSQANPGTGMNTEAFF
>TRBD2|TRBV11-2
CASSRLLAGGTDTQYF
>TRBD1|TRBV4-2
CASSSGQSGNTIYF
>.|TRBV6-1
CASSEAGSPLHF
>TRBD2|TRBV7-2
CASSLGLAVLGGANVLTF
>.|TRBV7-9
CASSPRGSLAKNIQYF
>.|TRBV12-3/TRBV12-4
CASSLGGPGELFF
>TRBD2|TRBV6-5
CASRQLAGGITDTQYF
>.|TRBV11-2
CASSLGAILGSTVGTGELFF